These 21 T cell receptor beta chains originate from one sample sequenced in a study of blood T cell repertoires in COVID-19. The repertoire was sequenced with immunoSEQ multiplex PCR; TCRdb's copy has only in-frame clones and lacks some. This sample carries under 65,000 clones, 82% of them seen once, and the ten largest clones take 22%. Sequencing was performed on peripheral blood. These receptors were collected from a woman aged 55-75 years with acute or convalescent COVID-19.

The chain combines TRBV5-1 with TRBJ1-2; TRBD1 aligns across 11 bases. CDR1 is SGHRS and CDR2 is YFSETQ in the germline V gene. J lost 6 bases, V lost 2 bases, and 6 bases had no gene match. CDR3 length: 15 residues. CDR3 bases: TGCGCCAGCAGCTTCGACGGACAGGGGGCGAATGGCTACACCTTC. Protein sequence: CASSFDGQGANGYTF.

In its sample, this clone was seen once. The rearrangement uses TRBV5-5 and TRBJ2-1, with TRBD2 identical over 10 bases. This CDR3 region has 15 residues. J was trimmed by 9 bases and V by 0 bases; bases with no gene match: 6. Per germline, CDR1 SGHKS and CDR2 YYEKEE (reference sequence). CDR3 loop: CASSLASSGGAEQFF. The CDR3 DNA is TGTGCCAGCAGCTTGGCGTCTAGCGGGGGTGCTGAGCAGTTCTTC.

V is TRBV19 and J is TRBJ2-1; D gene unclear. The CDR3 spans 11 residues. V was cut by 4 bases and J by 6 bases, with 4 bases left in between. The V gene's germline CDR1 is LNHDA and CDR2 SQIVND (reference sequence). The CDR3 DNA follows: TGTGCCAGTAGTACCCGCAATGAGCAGTTCTTC. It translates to CASSTRNEQFF.

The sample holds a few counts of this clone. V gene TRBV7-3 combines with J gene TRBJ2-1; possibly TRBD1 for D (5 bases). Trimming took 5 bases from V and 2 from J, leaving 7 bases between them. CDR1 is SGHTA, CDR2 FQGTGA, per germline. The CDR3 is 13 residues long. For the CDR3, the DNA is TGTGCCAGCAGCCCAGGGACCTACAATGAGCAGTTCTTC. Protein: CASSPGTYNEQFF.

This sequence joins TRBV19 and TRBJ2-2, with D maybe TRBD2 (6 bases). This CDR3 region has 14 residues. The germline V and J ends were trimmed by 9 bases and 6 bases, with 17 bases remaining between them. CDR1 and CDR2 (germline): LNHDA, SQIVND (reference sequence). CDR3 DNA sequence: TGTGCCAGCTCCCCGGGACTGAGACCCGGGGAGCTGTTTTTT. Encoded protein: CASSPGLRPGELFF.

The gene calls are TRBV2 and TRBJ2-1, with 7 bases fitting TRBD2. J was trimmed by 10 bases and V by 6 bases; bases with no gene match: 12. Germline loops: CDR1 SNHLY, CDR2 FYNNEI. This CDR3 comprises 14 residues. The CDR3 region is CASRPGTNLREQFF. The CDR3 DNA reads TGTGCCAGCAGGCCCGGGACTAACCTTCGAGAGCAGTTCTTC.

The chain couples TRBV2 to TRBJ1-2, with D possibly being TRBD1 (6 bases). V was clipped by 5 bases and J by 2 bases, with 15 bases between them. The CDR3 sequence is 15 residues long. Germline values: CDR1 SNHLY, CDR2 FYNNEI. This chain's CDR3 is CASSIGQGINYGYTF. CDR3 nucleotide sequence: TGTGCCAGCAGTATCGGGCAGGGGATAAACTATGGCTACACCTTC.

The CDR3 region has the DNA TGTGCCTGGGGGACAGGGAACGAAAAACTGTTTTTT. Translation gives CAWGTGNEKLFF. V usage is TRBV30 and J usage is TRBJ1-4; 9 nucleotides align to TRBD1. V shed 5 bases and J 8 bases; nucleotides not matched to a gene: 3. This CDR3 has 12 residues. Per the germline V gene, CDR1 is GTSNPN and CDR2 is SVGIG (reference sequence).

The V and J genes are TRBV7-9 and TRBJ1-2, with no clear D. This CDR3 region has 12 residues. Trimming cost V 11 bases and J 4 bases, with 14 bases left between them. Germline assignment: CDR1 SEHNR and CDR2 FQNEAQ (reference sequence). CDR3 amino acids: CAVNGVGYGYTF. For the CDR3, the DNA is TGTGCCGTCAACGGGGTTGGCTATGGCTACACCTTC. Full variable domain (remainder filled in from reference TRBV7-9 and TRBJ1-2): DTGVSQNPRHKITKRGQNVTFRCDPISEHNRLYWYRQTLGQGPEFLTYFQNEAQLEKSRLLSDRFSAERPKGSFSTLEIQRTEQGDSAMYLCAVNGVGYGYTFGSGTRLTVV.

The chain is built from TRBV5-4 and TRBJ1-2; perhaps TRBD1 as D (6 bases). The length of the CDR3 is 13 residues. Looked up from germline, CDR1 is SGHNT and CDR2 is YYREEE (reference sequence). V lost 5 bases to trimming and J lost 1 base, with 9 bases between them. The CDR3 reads CASSQDSNYGYTF. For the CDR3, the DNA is TGTGCCAGCAGTCAGGACAGTAACTATGGCTACACCTTC.

The CDR3 region is CASSLLRDTEAFF. Here the CDR3 DNA reads TGTGCCAGCAGCCTCCTGAGGGACACTGAAGCTTTCTTT. The genes are TRBV9 and TRBJ1-1; D remains ambiguous. The CDR3 covers 13 residues. Germline lookup yields CDR1 SGDLS and CDR2 YYNGEE. Trimming pared 4 bases from V and 3 bases from J, leaving 10 bases between.

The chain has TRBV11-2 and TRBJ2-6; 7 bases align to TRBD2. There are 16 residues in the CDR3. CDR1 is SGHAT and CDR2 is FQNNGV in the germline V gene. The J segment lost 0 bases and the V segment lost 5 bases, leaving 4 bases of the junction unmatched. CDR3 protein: CASSLGGSSGANVLTF. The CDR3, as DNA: TGTGCCAGCAGCCTGGGCGGGAGCTCTGGGGCCAACGTCCTGACTTTC.

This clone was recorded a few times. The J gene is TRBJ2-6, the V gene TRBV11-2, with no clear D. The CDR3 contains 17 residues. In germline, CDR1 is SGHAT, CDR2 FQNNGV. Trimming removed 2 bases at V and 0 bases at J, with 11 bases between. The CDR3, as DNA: TGTGCCAGCAGCTTATCCCCCCCGCGCTCTGGGGCCAACGTCCTGACTTTC. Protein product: CASSLSPPRSGANVLTF.

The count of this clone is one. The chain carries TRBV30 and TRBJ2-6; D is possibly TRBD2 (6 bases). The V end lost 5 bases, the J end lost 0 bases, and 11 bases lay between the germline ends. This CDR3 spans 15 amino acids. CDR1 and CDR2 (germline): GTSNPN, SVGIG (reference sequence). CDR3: CAWGQGGSGANVLTF. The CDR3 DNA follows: TGTGCCTGGGGTCAGGGAGGCTCTGGGGCCAACGTCCTGACTTTC. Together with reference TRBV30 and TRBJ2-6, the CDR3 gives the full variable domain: SQTIHQWPATLVQPVGSPLSLECTVEGTSNPNLYWYRQAAGRGLQLLFYSVGIGQISSEVPQNLSASRPQDRQFILSSKKLLLSDSGFYLCAWGQGGSGANVLTFGAGSRLTVL.

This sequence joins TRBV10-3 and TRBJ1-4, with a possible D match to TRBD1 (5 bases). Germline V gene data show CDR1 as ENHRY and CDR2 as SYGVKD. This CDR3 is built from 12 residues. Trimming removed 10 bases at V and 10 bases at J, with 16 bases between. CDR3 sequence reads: CATQDIEVKLFF. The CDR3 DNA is TGTGCCACCCAGGACATTGAGGTAAAACTGTTTTTT.

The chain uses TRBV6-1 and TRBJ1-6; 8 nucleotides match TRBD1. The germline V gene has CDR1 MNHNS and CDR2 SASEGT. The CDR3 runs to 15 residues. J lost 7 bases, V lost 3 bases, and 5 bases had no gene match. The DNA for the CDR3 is TGTGCCAGCAGTGAGGACGGGACAGGCAATTCACCCCTCCACTTT. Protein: CASSEDGTGNSPLHF.

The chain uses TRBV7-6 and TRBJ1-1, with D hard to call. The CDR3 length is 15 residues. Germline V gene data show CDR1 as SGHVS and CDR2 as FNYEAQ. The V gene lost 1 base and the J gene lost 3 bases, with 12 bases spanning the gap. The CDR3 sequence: CASSLGSQIHTEAFF. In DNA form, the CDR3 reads TGTGCCAGCAGCTTAGGGAGCCAAATACACACTGAAGCTTTCTTT.

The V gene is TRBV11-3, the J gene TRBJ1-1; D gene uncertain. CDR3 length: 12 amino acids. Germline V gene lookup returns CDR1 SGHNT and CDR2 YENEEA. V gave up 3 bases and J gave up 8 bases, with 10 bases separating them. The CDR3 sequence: CASSLAAAEAFF. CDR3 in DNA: TGTGCCAGCAGCTTGGCGGCAGCCGAAGCTTTCTTT.

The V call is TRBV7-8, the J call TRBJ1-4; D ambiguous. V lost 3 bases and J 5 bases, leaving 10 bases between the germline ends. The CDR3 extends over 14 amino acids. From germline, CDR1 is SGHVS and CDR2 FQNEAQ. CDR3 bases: TGTGCCAGCAGCTTCCATTCGGGGAATGAAAAACTGTTTTTT. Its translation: CASSFHSGNEKLFF. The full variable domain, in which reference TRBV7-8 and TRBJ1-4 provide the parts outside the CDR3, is GAGVSQSPRYKVAKRGQDVALRCDPISGHVSLFWYQQALGQGPEFLTYFQNEAQLDKSGLPSDRFFAERPEGSVSTLKIQRTQQEDSAVYLCASSFHSGNEKLFFGSGTQLSVL.

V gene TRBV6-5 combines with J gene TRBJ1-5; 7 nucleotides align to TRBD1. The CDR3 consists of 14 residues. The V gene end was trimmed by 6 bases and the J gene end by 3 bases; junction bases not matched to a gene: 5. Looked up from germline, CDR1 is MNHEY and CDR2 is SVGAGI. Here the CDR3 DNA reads TGTGCCAGCAGACCGGACAGGTTCAATCAGCCCCAGCATTTT. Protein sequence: CASRPDRFNQPQHF.

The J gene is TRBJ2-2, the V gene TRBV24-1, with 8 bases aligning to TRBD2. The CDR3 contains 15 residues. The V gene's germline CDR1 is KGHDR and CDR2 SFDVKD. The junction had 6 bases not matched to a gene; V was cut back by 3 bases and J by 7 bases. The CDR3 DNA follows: TGTGCCACCAGTGATCCTCGGGGGGGCCTCGGGGAGCTGTTTTTT. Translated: CATSDPRGGLGELFF.